The source of this T cell receptor (beta chain) is a study of blood T cell repertoires in COVID-19. Study-level background: Donors in the United States, Italy and Spain gave samples during acute or convalescent COVID-19. Sources were T cells, B-cell-depleted T cells, or PBMCs; the material itself was cDNA or gDNA.

The authors' processing: Reference gene primer amplification in the assay estimated nucleated cell counts. Produced via immunoSEQ multiplex PCR; TCRdb's table is partial and in-frame only. V, J and clone size reflect that table, while D and trimming were determined from the DNA. The repertoire holds a few hundred thousand clones, with roughly 86% as singletons. Deletions cut 2 bases from V and 1 base from J, with 7 bases between. Germline V lookup: CDR1 LGHDT, CDR2 YNNKEL (reference sequence). This CDR3 has 14 residues. This chain uses TRBV3-1 (or the pseudogene TRBV3-2) with TRBJ2-3, with D maybe TRBD1 (6 bases). The sample comprised peripheral blood. The clonotype was recovered from a man aged 18 to 35 with active or convalescent COVID-19. In DNA, the CDR3 is TGTGCCAGCAGCCAACGGACAGGCACAGATACGCAGTATTTT. This codes for CASSQRTGTDTQYF.